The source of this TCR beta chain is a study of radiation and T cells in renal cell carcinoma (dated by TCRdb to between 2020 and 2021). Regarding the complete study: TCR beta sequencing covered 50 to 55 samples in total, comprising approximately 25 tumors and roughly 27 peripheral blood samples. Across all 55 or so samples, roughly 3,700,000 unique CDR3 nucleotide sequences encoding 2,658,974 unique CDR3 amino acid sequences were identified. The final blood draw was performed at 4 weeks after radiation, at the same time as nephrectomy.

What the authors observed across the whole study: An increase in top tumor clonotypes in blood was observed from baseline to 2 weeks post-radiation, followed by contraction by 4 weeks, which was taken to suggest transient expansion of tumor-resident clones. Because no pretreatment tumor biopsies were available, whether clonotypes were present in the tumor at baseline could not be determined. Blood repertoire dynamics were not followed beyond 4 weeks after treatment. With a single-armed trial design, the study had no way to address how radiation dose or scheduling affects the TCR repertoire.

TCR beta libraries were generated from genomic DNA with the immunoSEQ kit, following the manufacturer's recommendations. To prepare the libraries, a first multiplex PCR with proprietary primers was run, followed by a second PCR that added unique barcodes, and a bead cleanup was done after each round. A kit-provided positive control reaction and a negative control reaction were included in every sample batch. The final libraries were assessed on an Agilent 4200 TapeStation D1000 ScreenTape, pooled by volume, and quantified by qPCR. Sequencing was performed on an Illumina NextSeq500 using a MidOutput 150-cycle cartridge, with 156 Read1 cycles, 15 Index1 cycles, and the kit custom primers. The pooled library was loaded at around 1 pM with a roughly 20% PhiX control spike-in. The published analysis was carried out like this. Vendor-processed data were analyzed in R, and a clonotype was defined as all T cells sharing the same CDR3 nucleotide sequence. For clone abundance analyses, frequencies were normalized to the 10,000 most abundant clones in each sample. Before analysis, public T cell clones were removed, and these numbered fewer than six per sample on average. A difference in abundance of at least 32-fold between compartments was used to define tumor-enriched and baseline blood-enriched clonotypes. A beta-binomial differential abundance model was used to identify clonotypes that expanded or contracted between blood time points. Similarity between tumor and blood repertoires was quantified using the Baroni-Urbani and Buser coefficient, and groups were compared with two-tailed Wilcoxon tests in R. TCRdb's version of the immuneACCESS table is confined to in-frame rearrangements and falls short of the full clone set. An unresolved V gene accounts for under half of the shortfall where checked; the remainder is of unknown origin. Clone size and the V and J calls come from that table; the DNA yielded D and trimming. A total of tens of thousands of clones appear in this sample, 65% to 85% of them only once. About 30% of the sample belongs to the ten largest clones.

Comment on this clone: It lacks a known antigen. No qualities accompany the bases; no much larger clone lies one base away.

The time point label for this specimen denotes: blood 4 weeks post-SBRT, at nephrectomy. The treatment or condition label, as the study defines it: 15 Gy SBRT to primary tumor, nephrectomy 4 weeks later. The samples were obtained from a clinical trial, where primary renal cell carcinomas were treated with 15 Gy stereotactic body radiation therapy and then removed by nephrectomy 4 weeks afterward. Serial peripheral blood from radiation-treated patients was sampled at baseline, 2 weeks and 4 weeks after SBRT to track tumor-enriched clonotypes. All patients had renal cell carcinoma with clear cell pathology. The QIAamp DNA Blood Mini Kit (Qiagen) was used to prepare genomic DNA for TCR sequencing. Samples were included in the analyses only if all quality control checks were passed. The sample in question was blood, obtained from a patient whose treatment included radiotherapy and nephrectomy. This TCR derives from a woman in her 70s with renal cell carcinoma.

The nucleotides read TGTGCCATCAGTGAGTCGATCGGGGGGGAGACCCAGTACTTC. This sequence encodes CAISESIGGETQYF. The chain was built from TRBV10-3 and TRBJ2-5, with TRBD2 matching 7 junction bases. Taken from the germline V gene, the CDR1 and CDR2 loops are ENHRY and SYGVKD. CDR3 length: 14 amino acids, cysteine to phenylalanine. Only the CDR3 region is kept as DNA, spanning 42 bases read in frame from base 1. V lost 0 bases and J lost 5 bases, and the count of bases not matched to a germline gene is 3.